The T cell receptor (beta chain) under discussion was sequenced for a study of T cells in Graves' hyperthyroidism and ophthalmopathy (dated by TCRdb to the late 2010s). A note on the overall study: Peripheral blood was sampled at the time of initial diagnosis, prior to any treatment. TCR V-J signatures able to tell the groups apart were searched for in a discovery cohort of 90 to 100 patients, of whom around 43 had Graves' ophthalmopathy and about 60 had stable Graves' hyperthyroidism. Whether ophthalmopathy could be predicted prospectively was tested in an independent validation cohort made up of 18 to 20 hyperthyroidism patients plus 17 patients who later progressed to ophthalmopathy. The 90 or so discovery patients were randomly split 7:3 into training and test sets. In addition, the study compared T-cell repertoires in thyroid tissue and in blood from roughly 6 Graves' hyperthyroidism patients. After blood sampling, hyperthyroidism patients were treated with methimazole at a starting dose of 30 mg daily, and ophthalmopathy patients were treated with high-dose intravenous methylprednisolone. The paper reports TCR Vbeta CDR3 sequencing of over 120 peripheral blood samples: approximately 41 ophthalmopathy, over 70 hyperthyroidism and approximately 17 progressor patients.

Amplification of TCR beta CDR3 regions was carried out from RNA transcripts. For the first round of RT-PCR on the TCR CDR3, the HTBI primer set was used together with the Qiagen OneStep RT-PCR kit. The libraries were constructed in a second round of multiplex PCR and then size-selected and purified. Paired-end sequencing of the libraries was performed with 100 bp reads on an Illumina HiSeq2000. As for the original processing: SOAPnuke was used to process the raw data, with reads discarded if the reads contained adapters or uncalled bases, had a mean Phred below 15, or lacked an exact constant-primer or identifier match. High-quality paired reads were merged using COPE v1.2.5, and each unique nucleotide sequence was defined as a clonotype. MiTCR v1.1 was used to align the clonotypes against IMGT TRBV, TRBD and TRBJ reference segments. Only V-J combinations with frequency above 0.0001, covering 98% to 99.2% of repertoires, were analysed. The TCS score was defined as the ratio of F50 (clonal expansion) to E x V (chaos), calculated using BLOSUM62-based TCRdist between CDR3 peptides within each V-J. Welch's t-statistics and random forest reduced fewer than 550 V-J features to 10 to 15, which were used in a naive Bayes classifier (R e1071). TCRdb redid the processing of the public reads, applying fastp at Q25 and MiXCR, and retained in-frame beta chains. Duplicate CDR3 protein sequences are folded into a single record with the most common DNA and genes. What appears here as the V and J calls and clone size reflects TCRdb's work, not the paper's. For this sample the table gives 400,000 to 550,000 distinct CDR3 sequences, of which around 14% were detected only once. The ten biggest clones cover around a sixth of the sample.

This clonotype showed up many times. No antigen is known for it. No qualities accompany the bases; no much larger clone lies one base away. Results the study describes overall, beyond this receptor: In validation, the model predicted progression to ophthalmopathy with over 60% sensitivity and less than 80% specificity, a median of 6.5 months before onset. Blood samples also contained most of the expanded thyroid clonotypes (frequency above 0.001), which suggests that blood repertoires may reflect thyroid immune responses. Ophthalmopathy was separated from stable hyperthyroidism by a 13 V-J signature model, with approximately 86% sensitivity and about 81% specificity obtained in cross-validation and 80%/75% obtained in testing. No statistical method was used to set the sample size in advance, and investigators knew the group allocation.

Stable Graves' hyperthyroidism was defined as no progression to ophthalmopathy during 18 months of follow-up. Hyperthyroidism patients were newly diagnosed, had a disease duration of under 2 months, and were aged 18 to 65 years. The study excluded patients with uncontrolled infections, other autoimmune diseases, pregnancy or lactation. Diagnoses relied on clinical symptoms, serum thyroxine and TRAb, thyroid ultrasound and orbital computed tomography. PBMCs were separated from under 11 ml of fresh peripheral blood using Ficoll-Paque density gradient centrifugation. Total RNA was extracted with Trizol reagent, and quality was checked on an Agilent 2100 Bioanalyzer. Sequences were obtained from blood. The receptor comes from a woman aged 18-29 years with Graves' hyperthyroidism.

The CDR3 region reads CASSLNRGGNNEQFF. The sequence in DNA is TGTGCCAGCAGCTTAAACAGGGGGGGGAACAATGAGCAGTTCTTC. The chain is encoded by TRBV7-3 joined to TRBJ2-1; the best D guess is TRBD1, with 8 bases matching. Counted from cysteine to phenylalanine, this CDR3 has 15 amino acids. CDR3 DNA is the only sequence kept; it has 45 bases, read in frame from the first base. Per the germline V gene, SGHTA is the CDR1 and FQGTGA is the CDR2. At the junction V is shortened by 1 base and J by 5 bases, with 12 bases in between. The CDR3 plus the reference TRBV7-3 and TRBJ2-1 genes for the other parts give the full variable domain: GAGVSQTPSNKVTEKGKYVELRCDPISGHTALYWYRQSLGQGPEFLIYFQGTGAADDSGLPNDRFFAVRPEGSVSTLKIQRTERGDSAVYLCASSLNRGGNNEQFFGPGTRLTVL.